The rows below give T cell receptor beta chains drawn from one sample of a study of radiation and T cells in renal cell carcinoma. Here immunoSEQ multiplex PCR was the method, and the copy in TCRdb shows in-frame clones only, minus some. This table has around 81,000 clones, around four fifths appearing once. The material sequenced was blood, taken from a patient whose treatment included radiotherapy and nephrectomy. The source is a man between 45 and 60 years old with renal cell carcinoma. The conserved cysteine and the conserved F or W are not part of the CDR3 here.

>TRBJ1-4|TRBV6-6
ASSYSDRGLF
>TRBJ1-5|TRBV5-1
ASSPDRGYQPQH
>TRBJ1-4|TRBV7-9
ASSDAGWRGANEKLF
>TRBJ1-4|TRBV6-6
ASSPPGQLNEKLF
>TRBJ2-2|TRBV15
ATSRGAQSNTGELF
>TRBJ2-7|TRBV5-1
ASSSRLESYEQY
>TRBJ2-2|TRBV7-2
ASSPYEGMLF
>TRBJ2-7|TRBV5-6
ASSVGHIYEQY
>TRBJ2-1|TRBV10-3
AIMSSLADNEQF
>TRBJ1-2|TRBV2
ASSERPVYGYT
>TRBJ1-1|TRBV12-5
ASGLGGPGGTEAF
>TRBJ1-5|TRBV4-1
ASSQWGNQPQH
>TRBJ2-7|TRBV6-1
ASKITGTGDYEQY
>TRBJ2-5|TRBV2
ASSEGRGREETQY
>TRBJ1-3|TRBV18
ASSPKPGGSDSGNTIY